Presented here are 13 T cell receptor beta chains from one specimen sequenced in a study of T cell repertoires in cytomegalovirus infection (dated by TCRdb to the late 2010s). TCRdb lists the instrument as Illumina HiSeq 1500. The raw public data were reprocessed by TCRdb itself: fastp quality trimming at Q25, MiXCR clonotype calling, in-frame beta chains only. Every distinct CDR3 protein forms one entry, paired with its most common genes and DNA. The sample yields about 490,000 distinct CDR3 sequences; approximately 25% were counted once. The ten largest clones add up to less than 15% of the sample. The specimen was PBMCs. The receptors come from a human donor in good health (CMV status not recorded). Some clones in this sample may be carry-over from other donors' samples.

This clonotype was found a few times. The rearrangement joins TRBV7-2 to TRBJ1-1; D is undetermined. Trimming took 1 base from V and 5 from J, leaving 20 bases between them. CDR3 length: 17 amino acids. The germline gives CDR1 SGHTA, CDR2 FQGNSA. CDR3 DNA: TGTGCCAGCAGCTTAGGGCTCAGTTCAACGAGGTTGACTGAAGCTTTCTTT. It encodes CASSLGLSSTRLTEAFF. The complete variable domain, with remaining parts taken from reference TRBV7-2 and TRBJ1-1, reads GAGVSQSPSNKVTEKGKDVELRCDPISGHTALYWYRQSLGQGLEFLIYFQGNSAPDKSGLPSDRFSAERTGGSVSTLTIQRTQQEDSAVYLCASSLGLSSTRLTEAFFGQGTRLTVV.

This chain joins TRBV6-2 or TRBV6-3 and TRBJ2-7; D may be TRBD2 (6 bases). Germline CDR1 reads MNHEY; CDR2 reads SVGEGT. With 5 bases removed from V and 4 bases from J, the gap between germline ends came to 9 bases. The CDR3 extends over 12 amino acids. CDR3 nucleotides: TGTGCCAGCAGTACCGGGAGTTACGAGCAGTACGTC. Its protein product is CASSTGSYEQYV.

In this sample, this clonotype turned up a few times. The rearrangement links TRBV7-3 to TRBJ2-7; D might be TRBD2 (5 bases). This CDR3 contains 13 residues. CDR1 and CDR2 (germline): SGHTA, FQGTGA. V lost 0 bases, J lost 5 bases, and 8 bases lay in between. The CDR3 reads CASSLTGLNEQYF. The CDR3 DNA reads TGTGCCAGCAGCTTAACCGGACTCAACGAGCAGTACTTC.

This clonotype was counted only a few times. V is TRBV7-2 and J is TRBJ1-2; D is undetermined. V shed 2 bases and J shed 6 bases, with 7 bases lying between them. The V gene's germline CDR1 is SGHTA and CDR2 FQGNSA. The CDR3 contains 12 residues. Here the CDR3 reads CASSLNWDGYTF. The CDR3 bases are TGTGCCAGCAGCTTAAATTGGGATGGCTACACCTTC.

The chain has TRBV19 and TRBJ1-1; 10 bases are shared with TRBD1. After removal of 5 bases from V and 8 bases from J, the junction contained 5 bases not matched to a gene. Germline-derived CDR1 and CDR2 are LNHDA and SQIVND (reference sequence). CDR3 length: 13 residues. The DNA of the CDR3 is TGTGCCAGTAGTCTTCAGGACAGGGGGGAAGCTTTCTTT. Translated, it gives CASSLQDRGEAFF.

This clonotype was counted a few times. The V and J genes are TRBV4-3 and TRBJ1-4, with D possibly matching TRBD1 (5 bases). The V end lost 1 base, the J end lost 3 bases, and 12 bases lay between the germline ends. The CDR3 is made up of 16 amino acids. CDR1 is LGHNA, CDR2 YSLEER, per germline. CDR3 DNA sequence: TGCGCCAGCAGCCAAGGAGGAGGAGGGGCTAATGAAAAACTGTTTTTT. It translates to CASSQGGGGANEKLFF.

The rearrangement links TRBV2 to TRBJ1-3; no definite D call. This CDR3 comprises 12 residues. Germline loops: CDR1 SNHLY, CDR2 FYNNEI. V dropped 8 bases and J dropped 4 bases, with 9 bases sitting between them. Here the CDR3 DNA reads TGTGCCAGCTCGACCGAAGGAAACACCATATATTTT. Encoded protein: CASSTEGNTIYF.

This clonotype was recorded many times. The V and J genes are TRBV7-2 and TRBJ2-7; D gene ambiguous. Trimming took off 1 base at V and 6 bases at J, with 4 bases between the two ends. Per the germline V gene, CDR1 is SGHTA and CDR2 is FQGNSA. This CDR3 has 11 amino acids. The CDR3 is CASSLGLEQYF. CDR3 coding DNA: TGTGCCAGCAGCTTAGGGCTCGAGCAGTACTTC.

J is TRBJ2-2 and V is TRBV6-5, with 8 positions matching TRBD1. Germline trimming cut 6 bases from V and 7 bases from J; bases unmatched to any gene: 10. The V gene's germline CDR1 is MNHEY and CDR2 SVGAGI. This CDR3 region has 15 residues. The CDR3 sequence is CASRPVDREVGELFF. CDR3 coding DNA: TGTGCCAGCAGGCCAGTGGACAGGGAGGTCGGGGAGCTGTTTTTT.

The chain couples TRBV6-5 to TRBJ2-7; D ambiguous. V was clipped by 2 bases and J by 1 base, with 18 bases between them. This CDR3 has 17 residues. Germline CDR1 MNHEY, CDR2 SVGAGI. The CDR3 region is CASSYKVTVVTSYEQYF. As DNA, the CDR3 is TGTGCCAGCAGTTACAAAGTAACCGTAGTGACTTCCTACGAGCAGTACTTC.

The genes are TRBV29-1 and TRBJ1-2; possible D gene TRBD1, 6 bases. The ends were cut back, 3 bases at V and 7 bases at J, with 15 bases in the middle. The CDR3 loop spans 13 amino acids. Germline assignment: CDR1 SQVTM and CDR2 ANQGSEA. The CDR3 loop reads CSVEAGGAGGYTF. The CDR3 nucleotides read TGCAGCGTTGAGGCGGGGGGCGCGGGTGGCTACACCTTC.

Only a few counts were recorded for this clonotype. This sequence joins TRBV6-1 and TRBJ2-7, with 7 bases fitting TRBD1. V dropped 6 bases and J dropped 2; count of bases not matched to a gene: 10. The CDR3 is 15 residues long. Germline-derived CDR1 and CDR2 are MNHNS and SASEGT. CDR3 nucleotide sequence: TGTGCCAGCAGAGAGATAACAGGGGCCCCCTACGAGCAGTACTTC. It is translated as CASREITGAPYEQYF.

The chain joins TRBV19 to TRBJ1-1; D not resolved. Germline-derived CDR1 and CDR2 are LNHDA and SQIVND (reference sequence). The CDR3 consists of 13 residues. The V gene lost 2 bases and the J gene lost 8 bases, with 12 bases spanning the gap. CDR3 sequence (DNA): TGTGCCAGTAGTATAAGGCATAGGCAAGAAGCTTTCTTT. Encoded protein: CASSIRHRQEAFF.